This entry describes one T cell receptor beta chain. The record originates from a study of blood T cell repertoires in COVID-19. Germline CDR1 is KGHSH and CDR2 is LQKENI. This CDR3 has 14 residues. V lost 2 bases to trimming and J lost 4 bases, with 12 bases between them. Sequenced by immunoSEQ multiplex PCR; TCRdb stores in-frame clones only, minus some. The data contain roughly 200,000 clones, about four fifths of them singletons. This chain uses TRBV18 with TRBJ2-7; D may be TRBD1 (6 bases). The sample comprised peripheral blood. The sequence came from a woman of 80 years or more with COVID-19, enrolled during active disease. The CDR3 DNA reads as TGTGCCAGCTCACCATGGGACAATGAATACGAGCAGTACTTC. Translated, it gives CASSPWDNEYEQYF.